This T cell receptor beta chain derives from a study of T cell responses to AZD1222 COVID-19 vaccine. Produced via immunoSEQ multiplex PCR; TCRdb's table is partial and in-frame only. The table has approximately 92,000 clones, 86% seen once. Germline V gene sequence: CDR1 MNHEY, CDR2 SMNVEV (reference sequence). The CDR3 is 15 residues long. V was clipped by 6 bases and J by 4 bases; unmatched bases: 9. Here the sequenced sample was peripheral blood, taken on day 0 of AZD1222 vaccination. This TCR was sampled from an adult in good health. The rearrangement uses TRBV27 and TRBJ1-3, with 7 bases that match TRBD1. The CDR3 sequence is CASSLVGTAGNTIYF. DNA of the CDR3: TGTGCCAGCAGCCTCGTGGGGACAGCAGGAAACACCATATATTTT.